The 31 T cell receptor beta chains below all came from one sample that was sequenced in a study of cytomegalovirus exposure and HLA in healthy donors. The PCR employed 60 Vbeta primers together with 13 Jbeta primers. Clones were sequenced by immunoSEQ multiplex PCR, and TCRdb holds only the in-frame ones, with some missing. Of fewer than 150,000 clones in the sample, 82% are singletons; the top ten hold less than 3%. Source material: PBMCs. Receptor source: a male donor in good health and CMV-seronegative.

This chain uses TRBV6-5 with TRBJ2-3, with 8 nucleotides matching TRBD2. This CDR3 has 14 residues. Germline V CDR1 and CDR2: MNHEY, SVGAGI. V lost 5 bases to trimming and J lost 2 bases; unmatched junction nucleotides: 3. Here the CDR3 DNA reads TGTGCCAGCAGTCGACTAGCGCACACAGATACGCAGTATTTT. Translating it yields CASSRLAHTDTQYF.

The rearrangement links TRBV5-8 to TRBJ2-1, with D tentatively TRBD2 (6 bases). The CDR3 length is 17 residues. V was trimmed by 0 bases and J by 4 bases, leaving 17 bases between them. The V gene's germline CDR1 is SGHTS and CDR2 YDEGEE. CDR3 nucleotide sequence: TGTGCCAGCAGCTTGGCCGCGTCGGGAGTGGGGTACAATGAGCAGTTCTTC. Its protein product is CASSLAASGVGYNEQFF. Full variable domain (rest looked up from reference TRBV5-8 and TRBJ2-1): EAGVTQSPTHLIKTRGQQATLRCSPISGHTSVYWYQQALGLGLQFLLWYDEGEERNRGNFPPRFSGRQFPNYSSELNVNALELEDSALYLCASSLAASGVGYNEQFFGPGTRLTVL.

V gene TRBV19 combines with J gene TRBJ1-5; TRBD1 aligns across 7 bases. V gave up 3 bases and J gave up 2 bases; unmatched junction bases: 1. There are 14 residues in the CDR3. Germline V gene sequence: CDR1 LNHDA, CDR2 SQIVND (reference sequence). Here the CDR3 DNA reads TGTGCCAGTAGTATCGGGACAGGCAATCAGCCCCAGCATTTT. Protein sequence: CASSIGTGNQPQHF.

The V gene is TRBV29-1, the J gene TRBJ2-3, with TRBD2 matching over 9 bases. V shed 6 bases and J 2 bases; nucleotides not matched to a gene: 3. CDR1 and CDR2 from the germline V gene are SQVTM and ANQGSEA. There are 13 residues in the CDR3. The CDR3 nucleotides read TGCAGCGTGCGGGGGGGTTTCACAGATACGCAGTATTTT. It specifies CSVRGGFTDTQYF.

The chain recombines TRBV10-2 with TRBJ2-3, with D tentatively TRBD2 (5 bases). V was shortened by 6 bases and J by 4 bases, with 17 bases between the two germline ends. The CDR3 runs 15 residues. Germline loops: CDR1 WSHSY, CDR2 SAAADI. This chain's CDR3 is CASSNWVTRADTQYF. Here the CDR3 DNA reads TGCGCCAGCAGCAACTGGGTTACTAGGGCAGATACGCAGTATTTT.

This rearrangement joins TRBV27 to TRBJ1-1; tentative D call: TRBD1 (5 bases). The CDR3 contains 12 residues. The germline CDR1 and CDR2 sequences are MNHEY and SMNVEV (reference sequence). Trimming removed 8 bases from V and 11 bases from J, with 18 bases in between. This chain's CDR3 is CASVTPGGLAFF. CDR3 in DNA: TGTGCCAGCGTTACCCCCGGGGGATTGGCTTTCTTT.

There are a few counts of this clone. The chain links TRBV6-1 to TRBJ2-1; 7 nucleotides line up with TRBD1. The CDR3 contains 15 residues. Germline values: CDR1 MNHNS, CDR2 SASEGT. The V and J ends lost 7 bases and 6 bases, in that order; junction bases with no gene match: 12. CDR3 bases: TGTGCCAGCATAGGGGGCATACTAGATGGCAATGAGCAGTTCTTC. It specifies CASIGGILDGNEQFF.

This clone was detected a few times. This chain connects TRBV4-3 to TRBJ2-3; perhaps TRBD2 as D (6 bases). V lost 0 bases, J lost 6 bases, and 10 bases lay in between. Germline values: CDR1 LGHNA, CDR2 YSLEER. This CDR3 spans 14 amino acids. In DNA form, the CDR3 reads TGCGCCAGCAGCCAAGATCTAGCGACGGATACGCAGTATTTT. It specifies CASSQDLATDTQYF.

The rearrangement links TRBV4-3 to TRBJ2-2; TRBD2 matches at 9 bases. The CDR3 totals 15 residues. Unmatched junction bases numbered 1, after V lost 4 bases and J lost 1 base. From germline, CDR1 is LGHNA and CDR2 YSLEER. The CDR3 DNA reads TGCGCCAGCAGCCTACTAGCGGGGAACACCGGGGAGCTGTTTTTT. Protein: CASSLLAGNTGELFF.

The chain couples TRBV18 to TRBJ2-1; TRBD1 might be the D (6 bases). Germline V gene lookup returns CDR1 KGHSH and CDR2 LQKENI. The V end lost 7 bases, the J end lost 4 bases, and 11 bases lay between the germline ends. CDR3 size: 13 residues. The CDR3 sequence is CASFADRYNEQFF. CDR3 DNA: TGTGCCAGCTTCGCGGACAGATACAATGAGCAGTTCTTC.

The V and J genes are TRBV23-1 and TRBJ2-5; D is possibly TRBD2 (7 bases). The DNA end lines up better with TRBJ2-7; the J call may be wrong. TRBV23-1 is designated an ORF whose function remains uncertain. The CDR3 totals 14 residues. The DNA for the CDR3 is TGCGCCAGCAGACAAGGGGGGGAATCCTACGAGCAGTACTTC. Translating it yields CASRQGGESYEQYF.

The chain employs TRBV7-9 and TRBJ2-7; 7 nucleotides match TRBD1. The germline gives CDR1 SEHNR, CDR2 FQNEAQ (reference sequence). The trim removed 6 bases at V and 1 base at J, leaving 9 bases unmatched. The CDR3 runs to 15 residues. CDR3 region: CASSSSGTESYEQYF. As DNA, the CDR3 is TGTGCCAGCAGTTCATCCGGGACAGAGTCCTACGAGCAGTACTTC.

J is TRBJ1-5 and V is TRBV27; D is perhaps TRBD1 (5 bases). The CDR3 has 15 residues. Germline CDR1 is MNHEY and CDR2 is SMNVEV (reference sequence). V was cut by 0 bases and J by 4 bases, with 10 bases left in between. In DNA, the CDR3 is TGTGCCAGCAGTTTATCGCTTGGGGGGAATCAGCCCCAGCATTTT. Amino acid sequence: CASSLSLGGNQPQHF.

This clone was seen a handful of times. The chain links TRBV11-3 to TRBJ2-1; 8 bases are a match to TRBD2. This CDR3 is built from 20 residues. Trimming took 1 base from V and 8 from J; bases not matched to a gene: 22. Per germline, CDR1 SGHNT and CDR2 YENEEA. The CDR3 bases are TGTGCCAGCAGCTTAGGAATAATAACCGGGCGGGAGGACTGGGGGGATGAGCAGTTCTTC. This sequence encodes CASSLGIITGREDWGDEQFF. Full variable domain (rest looked up from reference TRBV11-3 and TRBJ2-1): EAGVVQSPRYKIIEKKQPVAFWCNPISGHNTLYWYLQNLGQGPELLIRYENEEAVDDSQLPKDRFSAERLKGVDSTLKIQPAELGDSAVYLCASSLGIITGREDWGDEQFFGPGTRLTVL.

The chain carries TRBV18 and TRBJ1-5, with TRBD1 identical over 7 bases. The germline gives CDR1 KGHSH, CDR2 LQKENI. There are 16 residues in the CDR3. V lost 4 bases to trimming and J lost 0 bases; unmatched junction nucleotides: 6. The CDR3 bases are TGTGCCAGCTCACAGGGGGCTGGATATAGCAATCAGCCCCAGCATTTT. Translated, it gives CASSQGAGYSNQPQHF.

V and J are TRBV7-7 and TRBJ2-5; TRBD1 aligns across 8 bases. The CDR3 is 13 amino acids. Germline V CDR1 and CDR2: SSHAT, FNYEAQ (reference sequence). J lost 5 bases, V lost 4 bases, and 3 bases had no gene match. The CDR3 here is CASSSGGAETQYF. CDR3 sequence (DNA): TGTGCCAGCAGCTCAGGGGGCGCGGAGACCCAGTACTTC.

The chain recombines TRBV19 with TRBJ1-4; the D gene is possibly TRBD1 (5 bases). Germline V CDR1 and CDR2: LNHDA, SQIVND (reference sequence). Trimming removed 4 bases at V and 3 bases at J, with 6 bases between. The CDR3 covers 13 residues. CDR3 coding DNA: TGTGCCAGTAGTAGGGGCTCTAATGAAAAACTGTTTTTT. This encodes CASSRGSNEKLFF.

The gene calls are TRBV28 and TRBJ2-2, with D unclear. Germline V lookup: CDR1 MDHEN, CDR2 SYDVKM. V lost 3 bases, J lost 8 bases, and 7 bases lay in between. There are 12 residues in the CDR3. CDR3 sequence reads: CASSFFSGELFF. Written as DNA, the CDR3 is TGTGCCAGCAGTTTCTTCTCGGGGGAGCTGTTTTTT.

The CDR3 DNA reads TGTGCCAGCAGCCCCCCGCGGGCGGGCTCCTACAATGAGCAGTTCTTC. It translates to CASSPPRAGSYNEQFF. This chain uses TRBV13 with TRBJ2-1, with D possibly being TRBD2 (5 bases). CDR1 is PRHDT and CDR2 is FYEKMQ in the germline V gene (reference sequence). Trimming pared 5 bases from V and 0 bases from J, leaving 14 bases between. The CDR3 totals 16 residues.

V and J are TRBV5-6 and TRBJ2-5; D is possibly TRBD1 (6 bases). The tail of the sequence fits TRBJ2-7 better, so the J call may be wrong. Germline V CDR1 and CDR2: SGHDT, YYEEEE. The CDR3 consists of 14 residues. The CDR3 nucleotides read TGTGCCAGCAGCTTTCTTCAGGGGACCTACGAGCAGTACTTC. The encoded protein is CASSFLQGTYEQYF.

This clone has more than one count but fewer than ten. The chain is built from TRBV7-9 and TRBJ2-5; TRBD2 matches 8 bases. Germline V gene data show CDR1 as SEHNR and CDR2 as FQNEAQ (reference sequence). The J segment lost 5 bases and the V segment lost 4 bases, leaving 6 bases of the junction unmatched. The CDR3 totals 14 residues. The CDR3 region is CASSSGGALETQYF. As DNA, the CDR3 is TGTGCCAGCAGCTCCGGGGGGGCGCTTGAGACCCAGTACTTC.

The rearrangement joins TRBV7-2 to TRBJ2-7; D call uncertain. Germline CDR1 SGHTA, CDR2 FQGNSA. The V end was cut by 2 bases, the J end by 6 bases, with 8 bases between. CDR3 length: 12 residues. CDR3: CASSLSRFEQYF. CDR3 nucleotides: TGTGCCAGCAGCTTAAGCCGTTTCGAGCAGTACTTC. The variable domain in full, with the rest retrieved from reference TRBV7-2 and TRBJ2-7, is GAGVSQSPSNKVTEKGKDVELRCDPISGHTALYWYRQSLGQGLEFLIYFQGNSAPDKSGLPSDRFSAERTGGSVSTLTIQRTQQEDSAVYLCASSLSRFEQYFGPGTRLTVT.

This clone was detected a few times. The CDR3 nucleotides are TGTGCCAGCAGCCAAGAACCCCCAACAGGGCCAAATACGCAGTATTTT. Encoded protein: CASSQEPPTGPNTQYF. The chain recombines TRBV5-4 with TRBJ2-3, with D possibly being TRBD1 (6 bases). CDR1 is SGHNT and CDR2 is YYREEE in the germline V gene (reference sequence). V shed 4 bases and J shed 7 bases, with 22 bases lying between them. The CDR3 totals 16 residues.

The rearrangement links TRBV9 to TRBJ2-1, with a possible D match to TRBD2 (6 bases). V was pared by 0 bases and J by 1 base, with 11 bases between. Germline CDR1 is SGDLS and CDR2 is YYNGEE. This CDR3 is built from 16 residues. The CDR3 protein is CASSVARLGSYNEQFF. The DNA for the CDR3 is TGTGCCAGCAGCGTAGCTAGACTAGGATCCTACAATGAGCAGTTCTTC.

The V call is TRBV7-8, the J call TRBJ2-5, with 7 bases aligning to TRBD2. Trimming cost V 1 base and J 2 bases; bases outside gene matches: 7. CDR3 length equals 16 residues. The germline V gene encodes CDR1 SGHVS and CDR2 FQNEAQ. The CDR3 loop reads CASSLEERGLQETQYF. The CDR3 nucleotides are TGTGCCAGCAGCTTAGAGGAGCGGGGATTGCAAGAGACCCAGTACTTC.

This chain links TRBV6-5 with TRBJ2-3; 9 nucleotides agree with TRBD1. The CDR3 totals 13 residues. The V gene end was trimmed by 5 bases and the J gene end by 5 bases; junction bases not matched to a gene: 2. CDR1 is MNHEY and CDR2 is SVGAGI in the germline V gene. CDR3 in amino acids: CASSGTGLDTQYF. DNA for the CDR3: TGTGCCAGCAGTGGGACAGGGTTAGATACGCAGTATTTT.

The gene calls are TRBV19 and TRBJ1-3; TRBD1 is a possible D gene (5 bases). Trimming cost V 1 base and J 4 bases, with 11 bases left between them. CDR3 length: 15 residues. Germline V lookup: CDR1 LNHDA, CDR2 SQIVND (reference sequence). CDR3 in DNA: TGTGCCAGTAGTATAGCGGTGGCAGGGGGAAACACCATATATTTT. This translates into CASSIAVAGGNTIYF.

The V call is TRBV4-3, the J call TRBJ1-2, with D unclear. CDR3 length: 15 residues. V was trimmed by 1 base and J by 0 bases, leaving 9 bases between them. CDR1 is LGHNA and CDR2 is YSLEER in the germline V gene. CDR3 amino acids: CASSQGGAANYGYTF. CDR3 in DNA: TGCGCCAGCAGCCAAGGAGGCGCAGCTAACTATGGCTACACCTTC.

With respect to this clone: This same CDR3 is encoded by further DNA sequences in the sample. The rearrangement uses TRBV19 and TRBJ1-5; tentative D call: TRBD1 (5 bases). V lost 5 bases and J lost 1, with 12 bases in between. The CDR3 totals 15 residues. Germline V gene sequence: CDR1 LNHDA, CDR2 SQIVND (reference sequence). The CDR3 here is CASSWGGRSNQPQHF. In nucleotides, the CDR3 is TGTGCCAGTAGTTGGGGCGGCAGAAGCAATCAGCCCCAGCATTTT. Variable domain in full (rest from reference TRBV19 and TRBJ1-5): DGGITQSPKYLFRKEGQNVTLSCEQNLNHDAMYWYRQDPGQGLRLIYYSQIVNDFQKGDIAEGYSVSREKKESFPLTVTSAQKNPTAFYLCASSWGGRSNQPQHFGDGTRLSIL.

The rearrangement uses TRBV7-3 and TRBJ2-7; 7 nucleotides match TRBD1. The germline V gene encodes CDR1 SGHTA and CDR2 FQGTGA. The CDR3 length is 15 residues. The V segment lost 6 bases and the J segment 3 bases; nucleotides outside the gene matches: 11. In DNA, the CDR3 is TGTGCCAGCAGTTTCTACCACAGGGGCAACTACGAGCAGTACTTC. Amino acid sequence: CASSFYHRGNYEQYF.

V and J are TRBV2 and TRBJ2-3; 7 bases map to TRBD1. This CDR3 has 14 amino acids. V gave up 8 bases and J gave up 7 bases; unmatched junction bases: 12. The germline CDR1 and CDR2 sequences are SNHLY and FYNNEI. Here the CDR3 reads CASRTGTVAYTQYF. The CDR3, as DNA: TGTGCCAGCCGGACCGGGACAGTGGCTTATACGCAGTATTTT.